This T cell receptor (beta chain) was recovered during a study of T cells after yellow fever vaccination. Study context: Each low-cell-number fraction was prepared by means of SMART-Seq v4 Ultra Low Input. Study-wide results and caveats: The appearance of a small share of clonotypes in both CD4 and CD8 compartments was observed.

TCRdb used MiXCR to reprocess the 5' RACE reads, holding one entry per CDR3 protein. The sample holds over 300,000 distinct CDR3 sequences, around 3.6% seen once. This clonotype was counted at least ten times. Its antigen is unidentified. Per the germline V gene, CDR1 is DFQATT and CDR2 is SNEGSKA (reference sequence). Unmatched junction bases numbered 10, after V lost 5 bases and J lost 5 bases. This CDR3 is built from 15 residues. The chain links TRBV20-1 to TRBJ2-2; 8 bases are a match to TRBD2. The TCR was taken from a man between 18 and 29 years old who received the YFV17D yellow fever vaccine. This sample comprised PBMCs, obtained on the day of the yellow fever booster vaccination. The CDR3 DNA follows: TGCAGTGCTCCCCTCACGAGCGGGGGAACCGGGGAGCTGTTTTTT. Protein product: CSAPLTSGGTGELFF.